Included here is one T cell receptor (beta chain) sequence, with context. Its recognized antigen is unknown. No base quality information exists; no much larger clone differs at one position. The study included five infectious villitis placentae (four with confirmed cytomegalovirus and one with Toxoplasma gondii), and these placentae were not matched to the other groups. The mothers in the infectious villitis group were younger, had smaller fetuses, and delivered preterm or had intrauterine demise in a couple of cases. After delivery, the placentae were collected and evaluated both grossly and histologically, and only then was archival tissue selected. Five 10-micron scrolls were cut from each FFPE block, and DNA was isolated using the AllPrep DNA/RNA FFPE Tissue kit. NanoDrop was used to check DNA concentration and purity, and a Bioanalyzer was used to assess RNA quality. The sample is drawn from a study of T cells in placental villitis. General notes on the study: The study compared placental TCR-beta repertoires across villitis of unknown etiology, gestational-age-matched unaffected controls, and infectious villitis to test an allograft-versus-infection hypothesis.

The full study reports these points: CMV-specific clone frequencies were higher in infectious CMV cases than in villitis of unknown etiology (roughly 0.011 vs 0.001), which did not differ from controls. Bulk tissue sequencing could not distinguish helper, regulatory or cytotoxic T cells, nor maternal versus fetal T cells, and excluded gamma-delta receptors. Small amounts of decidua were contained in the paraffin blocks, so some of the captured T cells, especially in controls, may have been decidual rather than villous infiltrates.

The immunoSEQ v4 bias-controlled multiplex PCR assay, performed blinded to group allocation, was used to amplify TCR-beta CDR3 regions from genomic DNA. To estimate the quantities of nucleated cells and T cells in each sample, reference gene primers were included together with the TCR-beta primers. Sequencing of the libraries was performed on an Illumina MiSeq with a 100-cycle paired-end protocol. As for how the authors treated the data: The immunoSEQ Analyzer software was used to calculate diversity and richness, with richness measured by iChao1 and clonality based on Pielou evenness and Shannon diversity (range 0-1, where higher values mean less diversity). CDR3 amino acid sequences together with their V/J genes were searched in VDJdb for CMV, EBV and influenza A specificities using confidence 3 and substitution 2. The Morisita-Horn index was used to assess how much TCR-beta amino acid clonotypes overlapped between the villitis of unknown etiology, infectious villitis and control repertoires. Not all clones reach the TCRdb copy of this immuneACCESS table, which keeps in-frame sequences only. Checked studies attribute under half of the gap to unresolved V genes and leave the rest unexplained. The V and J calls and the clone size are those of that table, but D and trimming were determined from the DNA. The sample data list a few thousand clones, and around 83% of these were observed just once. Together, the top ten hold less than 50% of the sample.

Trimming at the junction amounts to 5 bases on V and 2 bases on J, and the germline ends lie 12 bases apart. Taken from cysteine to phenylalanine, the CDR3 has 15 residues. Just CDR3 DNA is preserved here, 45 bases in frame from base 1. The CDR1 and CDR2 encoded by the germline V gene are SGHNT and YENEEA. This TCR was recovered from a human patient with infectious villitis; the placental T cells may come from both mother and fetus. The sequenced sample consisted of placental tissue containing maternal and fetal cells. The chain is made from TRBV11-3 and TRBJ2-2; no confident D gene assignment can be made. The CDR3 sequence is CASSPGGYNTGELFF. The base sequence is TGTGCCAGCAGCCCAGGTGGTTATAACACCGGGGAGCTGTTTTTT.